A selection of T cell receptor beta chains follows, all from one sample in a study of human T cells and chemical hapten exposure. From the RACE reads, TCRdb called clonotypes with MiXCR, one entry per CDR3 protein. Counted here are a few hundred thousand distinct CDR3 sequences, nearly 6.5% occurring once; the ten biggest clones make up 4.5% to 6%. The source material was whole blood, sampled in connection with sensitization to the hapten diphenylcyclopropenone (DPC). These TCRs come from a woman aged 18-29 years with alopecia areata. Some clones in this sample may be carry-over from other donors' samples. Both conserved end residues are part of each CDR3. D genes are given only for firm matches. Part of the rows lack a size; the others show once, few, many or a class for expanded clones.

D gene,J gene,CDR3 length,V gene,clone size,CDR3 protein,CDR3 DNA
-,TRBJ2-7,14,TRBV28,many,CASSLSQDPYEQYF,TGTGCCAGCAGTTTAAGTCAGGATCCCTACGAGCAGTACTTC
-,TRBJ1-1,13,TRBV7-8,many,CASSLAQNPEAFF,TGTGCCAGCAGCTTAGCCCAGAACCCTGAAGCTTTCTTT
-,TRBJ2-5,11,TRBV6-6,-,CASQAVETQYF,TGTGCCAGCCAAGCGGTAGAGACCCAGTACTTC
-,TRBJ1-4,14,TRBV11-2,-,CASKLQRANEKLFF,TGTGCCAGCAAACTTCAACGGGCTAATGAAAAACTGTTTTTT
TRBD1,TRBJ1-5,14,TRBV24-1,many,CATSPGQSNQPQHF,TGTGCCACCAGTCCGGGACAGAGCAATCAGCCCCAGCATTTT
-,TRBJ2-4,17,TRBV21-1,-,CASSRPLAGGRGNIQYF,TGTGCCAGCAGTCGCCCACTAGCGGGGGGCCGGGGAAACATTCAGTACTTC
-,TRBJ1-4,20,TRBV12-5,few,CASGLVMGPTVLDTNEKLFF,TGTGCTAGTGGTTTGGTAATGGGGCCCACCGTCCTTGACACTAATGAAAAACTGTTTTTT
TRBD1,TRBJ2-3,14,TRBV18,few,CASSRDRGPDTQYF,TGTGCCAGCTCACGGGACAGGGGGCCAGATACGCAGTATTTT
-,TRBJ1-2,13,TRBV18,many,CASSPDTNYGYTF,TGTGCCAGCTCACCGGATACTAACTATGGCTACACCTTC
-,TRBJ1-1,12,TRBV14,many,CASSNGLSEAFF,TGTGCCAGCAGCAATGGACTCTCTGAAGCTTTCTTT
-,TRBJ1-5,15,TRBV7-2,many,CASSPGRPPGWPQHF,TGTGCCAGCAGCCCGGGACGGCCCCCCGGGTGGCCCCAGCATTTT
TRBD1,TRBJ2-7,14,TRBV12-5,many,CASGRGGRSYEQYF,TGTGCTAGTGGTCGAGGGGGCCGCTCCTACGAGCAGTACTTC
-,TRBJ1-1,14,TRBV2,-,CASRRRGLNTEAFF,TGTGCCAGCAGGAGGCGGGGACTGAACACTGAAGCTTTCTTT
-,TRBJ2-3,16,TRBV5-6,few,CASSLRDVRSTDTQYF,TGTGCCAGCAGCCTCCGGGACGTCAGAAGCACAGATACGCAGTATTTT
-,TRBJ1-2,15,TRBV18,-,CASSPPSGGEYGYTF,TGTGCCAGCTCACCACCGTCGGGGGGAGAATATGGCTACACCTTC
-,TRBJ2-4,16,TRBV27,few,CASSLRSALAKNIQYF,TGTGCCAGCAGTTTAAGGTCGGCGTTAGCCAAAAACATTCAGTACTTC
TRBD1,TRBJ1-1,16,TRBV6-6,-,CASSYPRGQGNTEAFF,TGTGCCAGCAGTTACCCCCGGGGACAGGGAAATACTGAAGCTTTCTTT
-,TRBJ1-4,14,TRBV12-3/TRBV12-4,-,CASSYTTTNEKLFF,TGTGCCAGCAGTTACACAACAACTAATGAAAAACTGTTTTTT
-,TRBJ2-2,14,TRBV29-1,-,CSVAGSLNTGELFF,TGCAGCGTTGCTGGGAGCCTGAACACCGGGGAGCTGTTTTTT
TRBD1,TRBJ2-2,16,TRBV10-3,-,CAISKRDSANTGELFF,TGTGCCATCAGTAAACGGGACAGTGCTAACACCGGGGAGCTGTTTTTT
-,TRBJ2-7,14,TRBV9,few,CASSPRTSTYEQYF,TGTGCCAGCAGCCCCCGGACGTCAACCTACGAGCAGTACTTC
-,TRBJ2-5,15,TRBV7-9,-,CASSPRTELQETQYF,TGTGCCAGCAGCCCCAGGACTGAACTTCAAGAGACCCAGTACTTC
-,TRBJ1-2,12,TRBV7-2,many,CASSPGRREGTF,TGTGCCAGCAGCCCCGGCAGGCGGGAGGGTACCTTC
TRBD2,TRBJ2-4,14,TRBV6-5,-,CASSLGLADNIQYF,TGTGCCAGCAGTCTCGGACTAGCCGATAACATTCAGTACTTC
TRBD1,TRBJ1-1,16,TRBV5-1,many,CASSRGRTGGRTEAFF,TGCGCCAGCAGCCGGGGTCGGACAGGCGGGAGGACTGAAGCTTTCTTT
TRBD2,TRBJ2-5,15,TRBV5-1,few,CASSLRTSGEGTQYF,TGCGCCAGCAGCTTGCGGACTAGCGGGGAAGGGACCCAGTACTTC
-,TRBJ2-2,16,TRBV4-3,-,CASSQDRRGLTGELFF,TGCGCCAGCAGCCAAGATCGGAGAGGGCTCACCGGGGAGCTGTTTTTT
TRBD1,TRBJ2-7,18,TRBV28,-,CASSLLGGGQGVPYEQYF,TGTGCCAGCAGTTTATTGGGTGGGGGACAGGGGGTTCCCTACGAGCAGTACTTC
TRBD1,TRBJ1-2,13,TRBV6-5,many,CASSYRDREGYTF,TGTGCCAGCAGTTACAGGGACAGGGAAGGCTACACCTTC
TRBD1,TRBJ1-5,15,TRBV12-3/TRBV12-4,many,CASTKGRGDNQPQHF,TGTGCCAGCACCAAGGGCAGGGGGGACAATCAGCCCCAGCATTTT
-,TRBJ1-1,14,TRBV7-3,few,CASSLFRDSTEAFF,TGTGCCAGCAGCTTATTCAGGGATAGTACTGAAGCTTTCTTT
-,TRBJ1-1,19,TRBV12-5,few,CASGFSVAGMEPRDTEAFF,TGTGCTAGTGGTTTCTCGGTGGCGGGGATGGAGCCAAGGGACACTGAAGCTTTCTTT
-,TRBJ1-2,15,TRBV2,many,CASSGGAGDNYGYTF,TGTGCCAGCAGTGGAGGCGCAGGGGATAACTATGGCTACACCTTC